This T cell receptor beta chain was identified during a study of blood T cell repertoires in COVID-19. About the study: COVID-19 samples, acute and convalescent, were from the United States, Italy and Spain. PBMCs, B-cell-depleted T cells, or T cells provided the cDNA or gDNA that made up the material.

This clone came up a few times. This CDR3 comprises 13 residues. CDR1 is MGHDK, CDR2 SYGVNS, per germline. Trimming shortened V by 5 bases and J by 4 bases, and 8 bases separated the two germline ends. Original methodology: Quantification of nucleated cells was approximated via reference gene primer amplification. This table comes from immunoSEQ multiplex PCR, and its TCRdb copy is limited to in-frame clones, with some not included. V and J calls and clone size come straight from that table; D and trimming were deduced from the DNA. The table has 45,000 to 65,000 clones, more than 70% seen once. The source material was peripheral blood. This receptor was obtained from a man older than 75 with active COVID-19. The rearrangement links TRBV25-1 to TRBJ2-2; D remains unclear. As DNA, the CDR3 is TGTGCCAGCAGTCGAGTCCGCACCGGGGAGCTGTTTTTT. It yields the protein CASSRVRTGELFF.